This TCR beta chain was identified in a study of T cells in localized non-small cell lung cancer. Study-wide results and caveats: The study detected a median roughly 61 of the top 100 tumor clones in adjacent lung. Heterogeneity cannot be ruled out, as sequencing used one tumor region only. Adjacent uninvolved lung tissue had the highest T cell clonality, exceeding tumor.

The germline CDR1 and CDR2 sequences are MNHEY and SVGAGI. The CDR3 covers 15 residues. V was cut by 6 bases and J by 3 bases, with 16 bases left in between. On this clone itself: Its target is unknown.

TCRdb's table, derived via immunoSEQ multiplex PCR, lists solely in-frame clones and lacks some. The sample lists 30,000 to 50,000 clones, 75% to 85% occurring once. Sequenced material: PBMCs, taken before any cancer treatment. This sequence originates from a woman aged 35 to 70 with stage II squamous cell lung carcinoma. The V call is TRBV6-5, the J call TRBJ2-3; a weak D match, TRBD2 (5 bases). The CDR3 DNA is TGTGCCAGCAGGGGTTCGGACTCTCTGACAGATACGCAGTATTTT. Translation gives CASRGSDSLTDTQYF.